A selection of T cell receptor beta chains follows, all from one sample in a study of T cells in tuberculosis. The method was immunoSEQ multiplex PCR; TCRdb's version includes in-frame clones alone and lacks a portion of them. The sample comprises over 25,000 clones, 90% to 95% of which are singletons, and 6.5% to 8.5% rests with the top ten. Sample: PBMCs, taken at tuberculosis diagnosis. Every receptor here comes from an adult with tuberculosis. Some clones in this sample may be carry-over from other donors' samples. Each CDR3 is given with its conserved first and last residue. A D gene is named only where the DNA matches it firmly. Clone size is not always given. Where it is, it says once, few, many or a class for expanded clones.

j_call: TRBJ1-2; d_call: TRBD1; v_call: TRBV29-1; clone_size: once; cdr3_aa: CSVEGGQISNYGYTF; cdr3_nt: TGCAGCGTTGAAGGGGGACAGATCTCAAACTATGGCTACACCTTC
j_call: TRBJ2-3; d_call: TRBD1; v_call: TRBV5-1; clone_size: NA; cdr3_aa: CASSLVWDRASDTQYF; cdr3_nt: TGCGCCAGCAGCTTGGTGTGGGACAGGGCGTCGGATACGCAGTATTTT
j_call: TRBJ1-6; d_call: TRBD1; v_call: TRBV6-5; clone_size: NA; cdr3_aa: CATGTGGNLRSPLHF; cdr3_nt: TGTGCCACTGGGACAGGGGGAAATTTACGTTCACCCCTCCACTTT
j_call: TRBJ1-2; d_call: NA; v_call: TRBV20-1; clone_size: NA; cdr3_aa: CSARVQFGYTF; cdr3_nt: TGCAGTGCTAGAGTTCAGTTTGGCTACACCTTC
j_call: TRBJ1-2; d_call: TRBD1; v_call: TRBV7-2; clone_size: NA; cdr3_aa: CASSRDRAYGYTF; cdr3_nt: TGTGCCAGCAGCCGGGACAGAGCCTATGGCTACACCTTC
j_call: TRBJ2-3; d_call: NA; v_call: TRBV6-1; clone_size: NA; cdr3_aa: CASGGASDTQYF; cdr3_nt: TGTGCCAGCGGGGGGGCCTCAGATACGCAGTATTTT
j_call: TRBJ1-5; d_call: NA; v_call: TRBV19; clone_size: NA; cdr3_aa: CASSIVGATQPQHF; cdr3_nt: TGTGCCAGTAGTATAGTAGGGGCCACTCAGCCCCAGCATTTT
j_call: TRBJ1-2; d_call: TRBD1; v_call: TRBV7-2; clone_size: NA; cdr3_aa: CASSLEKPQGAYGYTF; cdr3_nt: TGTGCCAGCAGCTTAGAAAAACCACAGGGGGCGTATGGCTACACCTTC
j_call: TRBJ2-3; d_call: TRBD1; v_call: TRBV5-1; clone_size: NA; cdr3_aa: CASSLVPGTGEGDTQYF; cdr3_nt: TGCGCCAGCAGCTTGGTGCCCGGGACAGGAGAAGGAGATACGCAGTATTTT
j_call: TRBJ2-2; d_call: TRBD1; v_call: TRBV4-2; clone_size: NA; cdr3_aa: CASSQGHGQGGTGELFF; cdr3_nt: TGTGCCAGCAGCCAAGGCCATGGACAGGGCGGGACCGGGGAGCTGTTTTTT
j_call: TRBJ1-2; d_call: TRBD1; v_call: TRBV6-5; clone_size: NA; cdr3_aa: CASSLLGTATSYGYTF; cdr3_nt: TGTGCCAGCAGTTTACTCGGGACAGCCACATCCTATGGCTACACCTTC
j_call: TRBJ2-1; d_call: TRBD2; v_call: TRBV27; clone_size: NA; cdr3_aa: CASSRRAPREGSSYNEQFF; cdr3_nt: TGTGCCAGCAGTCGCCGGGCCCCTCGGGAGGGTAGCTCCTACAATGAGCAGTTCTTC
j_call: TRBJ1-1; d_call: NA; v_call: TRBV11-2; clone_size: NA; cdr3_aa: CASSLGWETNTEAFF; cdr3_nt: TGTGCCAGCAGCTTAGGCTGGGAGACTAACACTGAAGCTTTCTTT
j_call: TRBJ2-1; d_call: NA; v_call: TRBV20-1; clone_size: NA; cdr3_aa: CSARDGTQQFF; cdr3_nt: TGCAGTGCTAGAGATGGGACACAGCAGTTCTTC
j_call: TRBJ2-7; d_call: NA; v_call: TRBV6-1; clone_size: NA; cdr3_aa: CASSEYPLVAGAYEQYF; cdr3_nt: TGTGCCAGCAGTGAATATCCCCTCGTAGCAGGGGCCTACGAGCAGTACTTC
j_call: TRBJ2-7; d_call: TRBD1; v_call: TRBV7-9; clone_size: NA; cdr3_aa: CASSLVGTGNEQYF; cdr3_nt: TGTGCCAGCAGCTTAGTCGGGACAGGGAACGAGCAGTACTTC
j_call: TRBJ1-3; d_call: NA; v_call: TRBV19; clone_size: NA; cdr3_aa: CASSIGSSGNTIYF; cdr3_nt: TGTGCCAGTAGTATAGGGAGCTCTGGAAACACCATATATTTT
j_call: TRBJ1-2; d_call: TRBD1; v_call: TRBV5-6; clone_size: NA; cdr3_aa: CASSPPGQASYGYTF; cdr3_nt: TGTGCCAGCAGCCCTCCCGGACAGGCTAGCTATGGCTACACCTTC
j_call: TRBJ2-3; d_call: TRBD2; v_call: TRBV6-1; clone_size: once; cdr3_aa: CASSASGGATDTQYF; cdr3_nt: TGTGCCAGCAGTGCTAGCGGGGGGGCCACAGATACGCAGTATTTT
j_call: TRBJ2-2; d_call: TRBD2; v_call: TRBV6-1; clone_size: NA; cdr3_aa: CASSGGNTGELFF; cdr3_nt: TGTGCCAGTAGCGGGGGGAACACCGGGGAGCTGTTTTTT
j_call: TRBJ1-3; d_call: NA; v_call: TRBV6-1; clone_size: NA; cdr3_aa: CASRTTGGTIYF; cdr3_nt: TGTGCCAGCAGGACCACCGGCGGCACCATATATTTT
j_call: TRBJ2-7; d_call: NA; v_call: TRBV6-5; clone_size: NA; cdr3_aa: CASSSLSKSLYEQYF; cdr3_nt: TGTGCCAGCAGTTCCCTCAGTAAATCTCTTTACGAGCAGTACTTC
j_call: TRBJ1-6; d_call: NA; v_call: TRBV5-1; clone_size: NA; cdr3_aa: CASSLVALSPLHF; cdr3_nt: TGCGCCAGCAGCTTGGTTGCGTTGTCACCCCTCCACTTT
j_call: TRBJ1-2; d_call: NA; v_call: TRBV14; clone_size: NA; cdr3_aa: CASSPWQGGYTF; cdr3_nt: TGTGCCAGCAGCCCATGGCAGGGTGGCTACACCTTC
j_call: TRBJ2-7; d_call: NA; v_call: TRBV7-8; clone_size: NA; cdr3_aa: CASTPTRGRSYEQYF; cdr3_nt: TGTGCCAGCACCCCGACCCGGGGAAGAAGTTACGAGCAGTACTTC
j_call: TRBJ2-1; d_call: TRBD2; v_call: TRBV7-6; clone_size: NA; cdr3_aa: CASSLEATSGGGSSYNEQFF; cdr3_nt: TGTGCCAGCAGCTTAGAAGCGACTAGCGGGGGAGGGAGCTCCTACAATGAGCAGTTCTTC
j_call: TRBJ2-7; d_call: TRBD1; v_call: TRBV6-6; clone_size: NA; cdr3_aa: CASRLDRTTSDEQYF; cdr3_nt: TGTGCCAGCAGATTGGACAGGACGACGTCCGACGAGCAGTACTTC
j_call: TRBJ1-2; d_call: TRBD1; v_call: TRBV6-1; clone_size: NA; cdr3_aa: CASRPTGGHYGYTF; cdr3_nt: TGTGCCAGCAGGCCGACAGGGGGGCACTATGGCTACACCTTC
j_call: TRBJ2-7; d_call: TRBD1; v_call: TRBV25-1; clone_size: few; cdr3_aa: CASSDHRGLYEQYF; cdr3_nt: TGTGCCAGCAGTGATCACAGGGGGTTATACGAGCAGTACTTC
j_call: TRBJ1-5; d_call: TRBD1; v_call: TRBV7-8; clone_size: NA; cdr3_aa: CASSLLGTGDSNQPQHF; cdr3_nt: TGTGCCAGCAGCTTATTGGGCACAGGGGATAGCAATCAGCCCCAGCATTTT
j_call: TRBJ1-5; d_call: NA; v_call: TRBV19; clone_size: NA; cdr3_aa: CASSSVSGLGQPQHF; cdr3_nt: TGTGCCAGTAGTAGTGTTTCAGGGTTAGGTCAGCCCCAGCATTTT
j_call: TRBJ2-7; d_call: TRBD1; v_call: TRBV18; clone_size: once; cdr3_aa: CASSSLGQVTYEQYF; cdr3_nt: TGTGCCAGCTCAAGCCTCGGACAGGTCACCTACGAGCAGTACTTC
j_call: TRBJ2-7; d_call: NA; v_call: TRBV21-1; clone_size: NA; cdr3_aa: CASPNLGRDRGDCEQYF; cdr3_nt: TGTGCCAGCCCCAACCTTGGGAGAGACAGGGGCGATTGCGAGCAGTACTTC
j_call: TRBJ2-6; d_call: TRBD1; v_call: TRBV10-3; clone_size: NA; cdr3_aa: CAATGTGRSGANVLTF; cdr3_nt: TGTGCCGCTACCGGGACAGGGAGGTCTGGGGCCAACGTCCTGACTTTC
j_call: TRBJ1-2; d_call: TRBD1; v_call: TRBV25-1; clone_size: NA; cdr3_aa: CASSPPNRDRVYGYTF; cdr3_nt: TGTGCCAGCAGTCCCCCAAACCGGGACAGGGTCTATGGCTACACCTTC
j_call: TRBJ2-3; d_call: NA; v_call: TRBV5-1; clone_size: NA; cdr3_aa: CASSLELGRDTQYF; cdr3_nt: TGCGCCAGCAGCTTGGAATTGGGGAGAGATACGCAGTATTTT
j_call: TRBJ2-3; d_call: TRBD2; v_call: TRBV13; clone_size: NA; cdr3_aa: CASSARLAGDLTDTQYF; cdr3_nt: TGTGCCAGCAGCGCGCGACTAGCGGGGGACCTCACAGATACGCAGTATTTT
j_call: TRBJ2-3; d_call: TRBD2; v_call: TRBV19; clone_size: NA; cdr3_aa: CASSILAGGTDTQYF; cdr3_nt: TGTGCCAGTAGTATTCTAGCGGGGGGCACAGATACGCAGTATTTT
j_call: TRBJ2-7; d_call: TRBD1; v_call: TRBV6-1; clone_size: NA; cdr3_aa: CASSVLARGQILYEQYF; cdr3_nt: TGTGCCAGCAGTGTTCTAGCACGGGGACAGATTCTCTACGAGCAGTACTTC
j_call: TRBJ1-4; d_call: TRBD1; v_call: TRBV5-6; clone_size: NA; cdr3_aa: CASSLGDRVDTVEKLFF; cdr3_nt: TGTGCCAGCAGCTTGGGTGACAGGGTAGATACGGTGGAAAAACTGTTTTTT
j_call: TRBJ1-2; d_call: TRBD1; v_call: TRBV9; clone_size: few; cdr3_aa: CASSVGGTGKSLNNGYTF; cdr3_nt: TGTGCCAGCAGCGTAGGGGGGACAGGGAAGTCATTAAATAATGGCTACACCTTC
j_call: TRBJ1-2; d_call: NA; v_call: TRBV11-2; clone_size: NA; cdr3_aa: CASTMGGNYGYTF; cdr3_nt: TGTGCCAGCACCATGGGGGGGAACTATGGCTACACCTTC